This TCR beta chain came from a study of blood T cells in healthy people across ages (dated by TCRdb to the mid-2010s). Context from the whole study: In model experiments, roughly one uniquely barcoded TCR beta cDNA molecule per two T cells was captured by template switching. Using deep sequencing normalized with unique cDNA molecular identifiers, the study measured how TCR beta repertoire diversity changes with age. Donors were grouped into four age groups: young (average about 15 years), middle-aged (under 40), aged (around 62) and long-lived (approximately 82). Using the same blood draw, the study looked at two additional independent replicas of 1 million unique cDNA reads for two donors, one aged 18 to 30 and the other aged 80 or older.

Library prep was done by 5' RACE. Instrument on record: Illumina HiSeq 2500. A second PCR of 7 to 11 cycles was run with a J-beta primer mix and a sample-barcoded 5' primer. Each TCR beta cDNA molecule received a unique molecular identifier from a template-switch 5' adaptor carrying 12 random nucleotides. Each sample yielded at least 2.5 million CDR3-containing paired-end reads. First-strand cDNA synthesis was performed from all RNA using the Mint cDNA synthesis kit, with priming by a TRBC-specific oligonucleotide. Following uracil-DNA glycosylase treatment, a first 18-cycle PCR with universal primers M1SS and BC2_uni_R was performed on all cDNA. In the authors' own workflow: Each sample was normalized by randomly selecting 1 million high-quality reads, each carrying a distinct molecular identifier. Instead of being binned into consensus sequences, reads with shared molecular identifiers were discarded. MiTCR, run with a Q25 quality threshold and the strictest error-elimination algorithm, handled CDR3 identification, clonotype clustering and error correction. A nonparametric unseen species model with Euler transformation was used to estimate a lower bound on total TCR beta diversity. The public reads were run again by TCRdb, first through fastp at Q25 and then through MiXCR, and only productive beta chains were kept. For every CDR3 protein sequence, its rows merge into one entry that carries the most common genes and DNA. Here the V and J calls rest on TCRdb's processing, not on the authors' analysis. The sample data list around 990,000 distinct CDR3 sequences, and 20% to 25% of these were observed just once. Together, the top ten hold about 0.69% of the sample.

General findings and caveats noted by the study authors: As age increased, observed TCR beta diversity per million T cells dropped in a roughly linear way, and a significant reduction was already evident by age 40. Estimates of total diversity based on one million sequenced T cells were regarded as lower bounds and as underestimates. Compared with the aged group, more naive CD4+ T cells, fewer expanded clones and increased TCR diversity were shown by the long-lived group, suggesting age selection. Bulk unsorted PBMC profiling prevented conclusive comparison of naive and antigen-experienced compartments. Observed TCR beta diversity correlated strongly with the percentage of naive T cells measured by flow cytometry. Because the CMV infection status of the donors was unknown, age-related changes in expanded clonotypes may potentially have been confounded.

The roughly 39 donors, aged about 6 to 100 years, were systemically healthy Caucasian individuals from Russia. Each donor gave roughly 9.5 milliliters of peripheral blood, collected into EDTA-treated Vacutainer tubes. PBMCs were isolated by Ficoll-Paque density-gradient centrifugation, with at least 6.5 million obtained per sample. Trizol reagent was used to extract total RNA from the PBMCs, yielding at least 5.5 micrograms per sample. For every donor, flow cytometry on a PBMC aliquot measured the percentage of naive CD45RAhigh/CD27high T cells. V is pruned by 7 bases and J by 5 bases, leaving 4 bases of the junction without a gene match. The germline V gene supplies CDR1 SQVTM and CDR2 ANQGSEA. From cysteine to phenylalanine, the CDR3 is 12 amino acids long. Here the CDR3 DNA is all that survives: 36 bases in frame from base 1. As concerns this clonotype: Its antigen specificity is not known. The sample holds no much larger clone one base away, and base qualities are not on file.

The sample was also reused in another study, on T cells of mothers and their children. As noted in the second study: Nine systemically healthy Caucasian individuals served as donors, namely three mothers together with their six children. cDNA synthesis used all of the extracted RNA, with approximately 1.4 ug of RNA in each 15 ul reaction. Sample barcodes and 2-4 random nucleotides were added via the M1S primer in the second PCR. Each mother yielded over 9 million TCR beta CDR3 reads and each child 2.5 million to 3.5 million reads. Thymic selection shapes the output of TCR recombination in a similar way in related and unrelated pairs, and inherited differences have a minor effect. Normalized repertoire overlap was always found to be slightly, but never significantly, higher in related mother-child pairs than in unrelated mother-child pairs. Persistent microchimeric T cell clones were not detected, at a sensitivity of roughly 100 clones per million clonotypes. Deep NGS was used in the study to compare the TCR beta repertoires of mothers and children and to look for features that separate related mother-child pairs from unrelated individuals. Mothers averaged roughly 40 +/- 4 years of age and children averaged roughly 10 +/- 4 years. After adapter ligation was performed with NEBNext reagents, the libraries were sequenced on an Illumina HiSeq 2000 with 100+100 nt paired-end reads. To prevent cross-contamination, the mother and child libraries were prepared a month apart and were sequenced in separate runs. Each donor had between about 450,000 and 2,100,000 distinct TCR beta clonotypes identified. Naive TCR beta clonotypes were estimated from low-frequency clonotypes matched to each donor's FACS-determined naive share, without sorting.

The sequencing input was blood. The V and J genes are TRBV29-1 and TRBJ2-5; TRBD1 agrees with 10 junctional bases. This clonotype originated in a girl aged 2-10 years in good health. In nucleotides, the sequence is TGCAGCGGTGAGGACAGGGGGGAGACCCAGTACTTC. This yields the protein CSGEDRGETQYF.